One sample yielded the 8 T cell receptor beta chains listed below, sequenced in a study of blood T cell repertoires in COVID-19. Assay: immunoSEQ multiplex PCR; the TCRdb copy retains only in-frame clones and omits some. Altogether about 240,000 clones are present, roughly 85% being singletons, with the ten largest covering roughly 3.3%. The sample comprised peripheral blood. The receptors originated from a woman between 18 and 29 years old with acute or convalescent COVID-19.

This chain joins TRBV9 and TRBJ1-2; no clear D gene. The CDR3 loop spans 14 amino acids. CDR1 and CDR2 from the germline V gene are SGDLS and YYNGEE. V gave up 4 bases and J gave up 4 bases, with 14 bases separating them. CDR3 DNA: TGTGCCAGCAGCCCTAAGGATGGGAGCTATGGCTACACCTTC. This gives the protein CASSPKDGSYGYTF.

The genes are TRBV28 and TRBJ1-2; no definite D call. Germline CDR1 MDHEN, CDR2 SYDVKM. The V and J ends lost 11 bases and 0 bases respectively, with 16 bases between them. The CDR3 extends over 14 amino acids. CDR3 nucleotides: TGTGCCGCAAAACGAACAGATTCTAACTATGGCTACACCTTC. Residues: CAAKRTDSNYGYTF.

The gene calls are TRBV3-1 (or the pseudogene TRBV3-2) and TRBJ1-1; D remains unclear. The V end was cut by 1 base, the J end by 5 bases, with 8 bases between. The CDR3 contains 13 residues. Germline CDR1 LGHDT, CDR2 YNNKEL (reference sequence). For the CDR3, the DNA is TGTGCCAGCAGCCAAGCTGGAGTGACTGAAGCTTTCTTT. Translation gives CASSQAGVTEAFF.

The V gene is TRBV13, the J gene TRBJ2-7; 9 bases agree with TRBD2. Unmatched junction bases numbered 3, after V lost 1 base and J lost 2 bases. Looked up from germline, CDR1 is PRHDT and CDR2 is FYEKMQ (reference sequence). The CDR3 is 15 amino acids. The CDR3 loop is CASSLDPSGAYEQYF. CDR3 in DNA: TGTGCCAGCAGCTTAGACCCTAGCGGGGCCTACGAGCAGTACTTC.

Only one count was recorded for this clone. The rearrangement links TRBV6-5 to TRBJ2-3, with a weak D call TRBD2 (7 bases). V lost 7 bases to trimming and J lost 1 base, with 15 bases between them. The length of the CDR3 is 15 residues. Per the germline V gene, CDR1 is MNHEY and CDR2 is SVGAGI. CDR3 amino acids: CASTVGGGGTDTQYF. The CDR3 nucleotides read TGTGCCAGCACCGTAGGGGGGGGAGGCACAGATACGCAGTATTTT.

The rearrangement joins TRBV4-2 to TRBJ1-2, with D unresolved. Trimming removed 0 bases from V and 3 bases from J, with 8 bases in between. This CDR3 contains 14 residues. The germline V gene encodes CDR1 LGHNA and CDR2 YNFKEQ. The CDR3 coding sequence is TGTGCCAGCAGCCAAGATGGCGGAGACTATGGCTACACCTTC. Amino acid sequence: CASSQDGGDYGYTF.

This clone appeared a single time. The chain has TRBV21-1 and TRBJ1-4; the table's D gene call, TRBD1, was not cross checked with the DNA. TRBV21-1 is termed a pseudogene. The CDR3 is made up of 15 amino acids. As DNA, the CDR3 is TGTGCCAGCAGCTTACACCAGGGATGGTGGGAAAAACTGTTTTTT. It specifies CASSLHQGWWEKLFF.

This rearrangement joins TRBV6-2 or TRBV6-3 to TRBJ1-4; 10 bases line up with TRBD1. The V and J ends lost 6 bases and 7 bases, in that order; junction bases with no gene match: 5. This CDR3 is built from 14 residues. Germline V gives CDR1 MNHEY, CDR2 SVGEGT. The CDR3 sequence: CASSRGTGAEKLFF. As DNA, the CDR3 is TGTGCCAGCAGCCGTGGGACAGGGGCTGAAAAACTGTTTTTT.